This TCR beta chain was observed in a study of blood T cell repertoires in COVID-19. Study context: Sites across the United States, Italy and Spain contributed samples from acute and convalescent COVID-19. Sources were T cells, B-cell-depleted T cells, or PBMCs; the material itself was cDNA or gDNA.

Under the authors' procedure: Amplification with reference gene primers provided the estimates of nucleated cell counts. Libraries were prepared by immunoSEQ multiplex PCR; TCRdb keeps only in-frame clonotypes and omits some of them. V, J and clone size are taken as reported in that table, and D and trimming were inferred from the DNA itself. In the table there are approximately 110,000 clones, around 88% of which are singletons. Germline CDR1 is MNHEY and CDR2 is SVGAGI. The CDR3 extends over 13 amino acids. Trimming pared 6 bases from V and 0 bases from J, leaving 6 bases between. The sequencing sample was made of peripheral blood. The chain links TRBV6-5 to TRBJ2-1; D not resolved. The source of this sequence is a human donor in a cohort sampled during active COVID-19. CDR3 sequence reads: CASSTSSYNEQFF. The CDR3 nucleotides read TGTGCCAGCAGCACGAGCTCCTACAATGAGCAGTTCTTC.